One TCR beta chain is described in this entry. Its specificity is unknown. V was shortened by 8 bases and J by 5 bases, with 15 bases between the two germline ends. The CDR3 loop spans 13 amino acids. From germline, CDR1 is MNHEY and CDR2 SVGAGI. The data originate from a study of shared clonotypes between healthy human individuals. Notes on the study in general: The authors sampled blood alone, and tissue repertoires likely differ.

The run depth of the assay was deep. This table comes from immunoSEQ multiplex PCR, and its TCRdb copy is limited to in-frame clones, with some not included. The repertoire holds fewer than 600,000 clones, with around 75% as singletons. Material for sequencing was PBMCs. V is TRBV6-5 and J is TRBJ1-1; possibly TRBD1 for D (5 bases). This receptor was obtained from a woman in her 40s in good health. Some clones in this sample may be carry-over from other donors' samples. The CDR3 loop is CASWGRVETEAFF. As DNA, the CDR3 is TGTGCCAGCTGGGGCAGGGTAGAGACTGAAGCTTTCTTT.